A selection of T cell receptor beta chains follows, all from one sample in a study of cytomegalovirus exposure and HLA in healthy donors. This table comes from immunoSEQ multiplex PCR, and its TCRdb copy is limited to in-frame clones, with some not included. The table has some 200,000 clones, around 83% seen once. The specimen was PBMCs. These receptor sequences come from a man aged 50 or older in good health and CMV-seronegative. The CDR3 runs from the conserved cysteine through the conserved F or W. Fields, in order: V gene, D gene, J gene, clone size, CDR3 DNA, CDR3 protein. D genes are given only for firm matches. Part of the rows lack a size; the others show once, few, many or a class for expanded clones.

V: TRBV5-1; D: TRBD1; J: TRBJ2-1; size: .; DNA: TGCGCCAGCAGCTTAAGACAGGGAAGGAATGAGCAGTTCTTC; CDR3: CASSLRQGRNEQFF
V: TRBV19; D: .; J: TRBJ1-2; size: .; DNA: TGTGCCAGTAGTAAAACTACGGGGTACTATGGCTACACCTTC; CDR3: CASSKTTGYYGYTF
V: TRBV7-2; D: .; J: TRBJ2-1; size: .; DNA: TGTGCCAGCAGCTTAGTCTCCCTAGCAGGTGGCGAGCAGTTCTTC; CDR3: CASSLVSLAGGEQFF
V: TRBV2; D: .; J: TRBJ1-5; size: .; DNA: TGTGCCAGCAGTGACCCTATCAACAGGGCCGCCCAGCATTTT; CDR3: CASSDPINRAAQHF
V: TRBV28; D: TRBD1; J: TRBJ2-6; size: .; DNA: TGTGCCAGCGGACAGGGAAGTACTGGGGCCAACGTCCTGACTTTC; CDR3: CASGQGSTGANVLTF
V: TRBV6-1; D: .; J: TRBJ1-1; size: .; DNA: TGTGCCAGCAGTAAAGGGCTGAACACTGAAGCTTTCTTT; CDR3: CASSKGLNTEAFF
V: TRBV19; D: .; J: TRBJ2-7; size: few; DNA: TGTGCCAGTAGTAGTCAGGGCTACGAGCAGTACTTC; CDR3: CASSSQGYEQYF
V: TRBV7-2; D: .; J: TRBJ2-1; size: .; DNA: TGTGCCAGCAGCAGCCAGAGGAGCTCCTACAATGAGCAGTTCTTC; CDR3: CASSSQRSSYNEQFF
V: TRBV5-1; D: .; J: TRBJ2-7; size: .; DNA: TGCGCCAGCAGCCCAGTCTTCTCCTACGAGCAGTACTTC; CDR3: CASSPVFSYEQYF
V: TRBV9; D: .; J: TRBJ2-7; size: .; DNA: TGTGCCAGCAGCGTAGGGCCAGGGAAAAGCTACGAGCAGTACTTC; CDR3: CASSVGPGKSYEQYF
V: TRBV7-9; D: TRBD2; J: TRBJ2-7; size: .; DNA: TGTGCCAGCAGCCTGACTAGCGCCCACGAGCAGTACTTC; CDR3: CASSLTSAHEQYF
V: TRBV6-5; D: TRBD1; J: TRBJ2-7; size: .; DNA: TGTGCCAGCAGTTACTCCGACAGGGGGCTCTACGAGCAGTACTTC; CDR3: CASSYSDRGLYEQYF
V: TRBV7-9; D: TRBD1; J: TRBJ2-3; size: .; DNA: TGTTCCAGCACCCCCCGGGACAGACCCACAGATACGCAGTATTTT; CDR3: CSSTPRDRPTDTQYF
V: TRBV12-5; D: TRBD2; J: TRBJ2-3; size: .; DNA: TGTGCTAGTGGTCTCCCGGCGGGGGGCGGGGAGACAGATACGCAGTATTTT; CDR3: CASGLPAGGGETDTQYF
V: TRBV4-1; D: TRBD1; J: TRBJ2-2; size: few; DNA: TGCGCCAGCAGCCATACCGGGACAGAGGCCGGGGAGCTGTTTTTT; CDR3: CASSHTGTEAGELFF
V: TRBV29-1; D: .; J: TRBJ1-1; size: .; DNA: TGCAGCGTTGAAGATGGCGGGGGCACTGAAGCTTTCTTT; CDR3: CSVEDGGGTEAFF
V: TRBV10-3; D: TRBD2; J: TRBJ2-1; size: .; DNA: TGTGCCATCAGTGAGTCCCTGCGGGAGGCCCCAAATGAGCAGTTCTTC; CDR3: CAISESLREAPNEQFF
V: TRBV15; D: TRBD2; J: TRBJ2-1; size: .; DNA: TGTGCCACCAGCAGTGGACTAGCCAGCTACAATGAGCAGTTCTTC; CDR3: CATSSGLASYNEQFF
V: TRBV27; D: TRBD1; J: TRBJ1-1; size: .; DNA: TGTGCCAGCAGTCCCCTTTGGACAGGGAAGAACACTGAAGCTTTCTTT; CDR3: CASSPLWTGKNTEAFF
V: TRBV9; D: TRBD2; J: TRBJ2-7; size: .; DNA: TGTGCCAGCAGCCCGGGGACTAGCTCCGAGCAGTACTTC; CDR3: CASSPGTSSEQYF
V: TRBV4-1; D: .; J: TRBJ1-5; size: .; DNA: TGCGCCAGCAGCCAAAAAAGCACTCAGCCCCAGCATTTT; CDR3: CASSQKSTQPQHF
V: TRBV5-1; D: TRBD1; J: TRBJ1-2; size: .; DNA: TGCGCCAGCATACTTCTTTTAACCGGGACAGGGAACGGCTACACCTTC; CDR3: CASILLLTGTGNGYTF
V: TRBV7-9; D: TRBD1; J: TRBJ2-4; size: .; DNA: TGTGCCAGCAGCTTGGGACAGGGAGTAGCCAAAAACATTCAGTACTTC; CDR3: CASSLGQGVAKNIQYF
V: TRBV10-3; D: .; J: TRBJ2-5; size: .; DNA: TGTGCCATCAGAAGTTCCGGGTCTGGAGAGACCCAGTACTTC; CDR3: CAIRSSGSGETQYF
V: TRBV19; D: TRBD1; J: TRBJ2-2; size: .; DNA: TGTGCCAGTACCCGGACAGGGGGCACCGGGGAGCTGTTTTTT; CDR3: CASTRTGGTGELFF
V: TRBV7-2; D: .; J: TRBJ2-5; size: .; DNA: TGTGCCAGCAGTCCACGGAGTCAAGAGACCCAGTACTTC; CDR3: CASSPRSQETQYF
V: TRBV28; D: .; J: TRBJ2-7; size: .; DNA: TGTGCCACTGCGGGCACCTACGAGCAGTACTTC; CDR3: CATAGTYEQYF
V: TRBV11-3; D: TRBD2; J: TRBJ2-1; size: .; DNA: TGTGCCAGCAGCTTAGATGGGGGCGGGGGGACTTACAATGAGCAGTTCTTC; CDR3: CASSLDGGGGTYNEQFF